These 15 T cell receptor beta chains came from one sample sequenced in a study of CD8 T cells in Susac syndrome. Reverse transcription of roughly 0.5 to 1 ug RNA was performed with random hexamers. MiXCR was run by TCRdb on the immunoSEQ multiplex PCR reads, yielding one entry per CDR3 protein. The data contain a few hundred thousand distinct CDR3 sequences, about 94% of them singletons. The sequenced sample was CD4+ T cells from PBMCs. The receptors were sampled from a human donor with Susac syndrome.

The J gene is TRBJ1-4, the V gene TRBV5-6; 8 nucleotides line up with TRBD1. From germline, CDR1 is SGHDT and CDR2 YYEEEE. Trimming took 0 bases from V and 8 from J; bases not matched to a gene: 6. The CDR3 spans 15 residues. Here the CDR3 DNA reads TGTGCCAGCAGCTTGGGGACAGGGAGAGACGAAAAACTGTTTTTT. Amino acids: CASSLGTGRDEKLFF.

This chain uses TRBV24-1 with TRBJ2-4; TRBD1 matches at 8 bases. Germline values: CDR1 KGHDR, CDR2 SFDVKD. J lost 7 bases, V lost 8 bases, and 6 bases had no gene match. CDR3 length equals 13 residues. The CDR3, as DNA: TGTGCCACCACAGCGACAGGGGTCAACATTCAGTACTTC. Amino acids: CATTATGVNIQYF.

V usage is TRBV14 and J usage is TRBJ1-2, with 7 bases aligning to TRBD1. V shed 3 bases and J 4 bases; nucleotides not matched to a gene: 11. The germline V gene has CDR1 SGHDN and CDR2 FVKESK. The CDR3 totals 16 residues. CDR3 sequence: CASSHDEGQFFYGYTF. The DNA of the CDR3 is TGTGCCAGCAGCCACGACGAGGGACAGTTTTTCTATGGCTACACCTTC.

The chain joins TRBV30 to TRBJ2-1; the match to TRBD2 covers 7 bases. The ends lost 1 base at V and 6 bases at J; junction bases unmatched: 9. Germline loops: CDR1 GTSNPN, CDR2 SVGIG (reference sequence). The CDR3 sequence is 15 residues long. The CDR3 here is CAWSGILWGGNEQFF. The CDR3 DNA is TGTGCCTGGAGTGGGATTCTGTGGGGGGGCAATGAGCAGTTCTTC.

This clonotype appeared a single time. The chain combines TRBV6-2 or TRBV6-3 with TRBJ2-1; 10 bases fit TRBD2. The germline CDR1 and CDR2 sequences are MNHEY and SVGEGT. J was trimmed by 7 bases and V by 0 bases; bases with no gene match: 3. There are 15 residues in the CDR3. CDR3 coding DNA: TGTGCCAGCAGTTACTCAAGCGGGGGGGTGAATGAGCAGTTCTTC. Translated, it gives CASSYSSGGVNEQFF.

The V gene is TRBV4-2, the J gene TRBJ2-3, with TRBD2 identical over 7 bases. Germline assignment: CDR1 LGHNA and CDR2 YNFKEQ. V shed 4 bases and J 2 bases; nucleotides not matched to a gene: 9. CDR3 length equals 16 residues. The CDR3 region is CASSPHTAGNTDTQYF. Written as DNA, the CDR3 is TGTGCCAGCAGCCCACATACAGCGGGGAACACAGATACGCAGTATTTT.

The chain has TRBV20-1 and TRBJ2-1, with D possibly matching TRBD2 (6 bases). V was pared by 1 base and J by 5 bases, with 15 bases between. This CDR3 comprises 15 residues. Germline CDR1 reads DFQATT; CDR2 reads SNEGSKA (reference sequence). The CDR3 reads CSARGPGLYDNEQFF. The DNA for the CDR3 is TGCAGTGCTAGAGGTCCTGGACTATACGACAATGAGCAGTTCTTC.

The chain links TRBV9 to TRBJ1-1; TRBD1 matches at 7 bases. CDR3 length equals 15 residues. Losses at the gene ends were 2 bases for V and 1 base for J; bases not matched to a gene: 5. Germline CDR1 is SGDLS and CDR2 is YYNGEE. CDR3 residues: CASSVLGGRNTEAFF. DNA for the CDR3: TGTGCCAGCAGCGTGCTAGGGGGCCGGAACACTGAAGCTTTCTTT.

The rearrangement uses TRBV7-2 and TRBJ1-1; a possible D gene is TRBD1 (5 bases). V was clipped by 1 base and J by 11 bases, with 11 bases between them. The CDR3 length is 12 residues. In germline, CDR1 is SGHTA, CDR2 FQGNSA. CDR3 sequence reads: CASSLDSREAFF. The CDR3 DNA is TGTGCCAGCAGCTTAGATAGCAGGGAGGCTTTCTTT.

This rearrangement joins TRBV3-1 to TRBJ2-7; TRBD2 might be the D (6 bases). The V gene lost 3 bases and the J gene lost 0 bases, with 9 bases spanning the gap. CDR3 length: 14 residues. Germline loops: CDR1 LGHDT, CDR2 YNNKEL (reference sequence). CDR3 nucleotides: TGTGCCAGCAGCCAGGGACTTCACTCCTACGAGCAGTACTTC. It encodes CASSQGLHSYEQYF.

The gene calls are TRBV6-6 and TRBJ1-1; D call uncertain. V lost 0 bases to trimming and J lost 0 bases, with 5 bases between them. Germline lookup yields CDR1 MNHNY and CDR2 SVGAGI (reference sequence). The CDR3 length is 14 residues. The CDR3: CASSYSQLNTEAFF. As DNA, the CDR3 is TGTGCCAGCAGTTACTCGCAGCTGAACACTGAAGCTTTCTTT.

J is TRBJ1-5 and V is TRBV6-2 or TRBV6-3, with D maybe TRBD1 (6 bases). The CDR3 has 14 amino acids. V shed 6 bases and J shed 5 bases, with 14 bases lying between them. In germline, CDR1 is MNHEY, CDR2 SVGEGT. CDR3 DNA: TGTGCCAGCAGCCTCGACAGGTACGATCAGCCCCAGCATTTT. It is translated as CASSLDRYDQPQHF.

The chain joins TRBV18 to TRBJ1-5; D is uncertain. Trimming shortened V by 5 bases and J by 4 bases, and 15 bases separated the two germline ends. The CDR3 covers 15 residues. Germline V gene data show CDR1 as KGHSH and CDR2 as LQKENI. CDR3 loop: CASSDGGLGNQPQHF. The CDR3 DNA reads TGTGCCAGCTCAGATGGAGGTCTAGGAAATCAGCCCCAGCATTTT.

The chain has TRBV4-3 and TRBJ1-1; D is ambiguous. CDR3 length equals 18 residues. Trimming cost V 4 bases and J 2 bases, with 23 bases left between them. Germline lookup yields CDR1 LGHNA and CDR2 YSLEER. CDR3 sequence reads: CASSPGNTLTQGNTEAFF. The CDR3 region has the DNA TGCGCCAGCAGCCCTGGAAACACCCTTACCCAAGGAAACACTGAAGCTTTCTTT.

V usage is TRBV20-1 and J usage is TRBJ2-1; D remains ambiguous. Per germline, CDR1 DFQATT and CDR2 SNEGSKA (reference sequence). The CDR3 runs 13 residues. Deletions cut 3 bases from V and 5 bases from J, with 11 bases between. The CDR3: CSASLQLDNEQFF. The CDR3 nucleotides read TGCAGTGCTAGCCTCCAGCTCGACAATGAGCAGTTCTTC.